This T cell receptor beta chain was found in a study of OX40 agonist ivuxolimab in advanced cancers. Method: immunoSEQ multiplex PCR; TCRdb's copy keeps in-frame clones and lacks some. The sample consists of 74,000 or so clones, roughly 90% of them appearing once. The CDR3 contains 15 residues. Germline loops: CDR1 LGHNA, CDR2 YNFKEQ. Trimming left V 4 bases short and J 2 bases short, with 12 bases between. The receptor was derived from an adult with an advanced solid tumor such as melanoma, head and neck, liver or kidney cancer. Sequences were derived from CD4+ or CD8+ T cells sorted from blood, sampled in a trial of the OX40 agonist ivuxolimab. The chain has TRBV4-2 and TRBJ1-3, with TRBD1 as a possible D gene (5 bases). Here the CDR3 reads CASSLDRGAGNTIYF. DNA for the CDR3: TGTGCCAGCAGCCTGGATCGGGGGGCTGGAAACACCATATATTTT.